Listed here is a single T cell receptor beta chain. This clonotype has more than one count but fewer than ten. Its recognized antigen is unknown. One base away there is no much larger clone; base qualities are not given. This entry belongs to a study of T-cell memory formation after mild COVID-19 (dated by TCRdb to about 2021). Notes on the research overall: Most TCR sequence clusters were specific to one of the two donors. Longitudinal TCRalpha and TCRbeta repertoire sequencing tracked T-cell clones expanding and contracting after mild COVID-19 in two donors. The cohort comprised two young, previously healthy adult volunteers, one female and one male. Overall results and qualifications from the work: Contracting CD4+ clones turned up mainly in the CM and EM memory subsets, whereas EMRA was where CD8+ clones were enriched. Clones that contracted from day 15 to 85 showed balanced CD4/CD8 phenotypes, whereas a second wave of clones that expanded from day 15 to 37 leaned towards CD4+. SARS-CoV-2 specificity of the second-wave clones peaking on day 37 was not confirmed. Only a couple of mild cases were covered by the study, and larger cohorts that include severe cases with pre-infection samples were considered necessary. Some responding clones were found in pre-infection memory, which suggests that pre-existing cross-reactive memory T cells took part in the SARS-CoV-2 response.

PBMCs were isolated by Ficoll-Paque density gradient centrifugation. The CDR3 goes from the cysteine to the phenylalanine over 17 residues. Just the 51-base CDR3 DNA is kept, in frame starting at base 1. CDR1 and CDR2 (LGHNA, YSLEER) derive from the germline V gene. Cut back by 3 bases and 0 bases, the V and J ends lie 14 bases apart. Sequencing was performed on an Illumina NovaSeq 6000. cDNA libraries for TCRalpha and TCRbeta were prepared by 5'RACE using constant-segment primers, with sample barcodes and unique molecular identifiers added. Trizol reagent was used to extract RNA from every sample. Amplification of the libraries took two PCR steps, and the second step added a second sample barcode plus Illumina TruSeq adapters. Sequencing of libraries was performed on an Illumina NovaSeq with 2 x 150 bp paired-end reads. The study's processing was this. Demultiplexing of reads and collapsing into UMI-guided consensus sequences were performed with migec v1.2.7. Using mixcr v2.1.11, the UMI consensuses were aligned to TRA and TRB V and J templates and assembled into clonotypes. Clonotypes were classified as expanded or contracted when called significant by both edgeR and NoisET, with noise models trained on biological replicates. For edgeR calls, the cutoffs were a false discovery rate-adjusted p below 0.01 and a log2 fold-change threshold of 1. As an exploratory analysis of dynamics, max-normalized trajectories of the 1000 most abundant clonotypes were examined by PCA with hierarchical clustering. The CD4 or CD8 phenotype of responding clones was assigned using the separately sequenced CD4+ and CD8+ repertoires. TCRdb's own reprocessing of the public reads used fastp at Q25 and MiXCR and kept productive beta chains. Rows merge per CDR3 protein into single entries with the most common DNA and genes. TCRdb's processing, not the authors', yielded these V and J calls. Recorded for this sample are roughly 340,000 distinct CDR3 sequences; about 15% of them occurred a single time. Of the sample, 20% to 25% falls within the top ten clones.

The chain couples TRBV4-3 to TRBJ1-4; confidence is insufficient to name the D gene. The sample consisted of PBMCs or a T cell subset sorted from them (not recorded which). The source is a man aged 18 to 30 who had mild COVID-19 (a few samples of this study predate the infection). The sample titles of this study are shuffled in the database, so cell type and time point are left out; the donor was told from shared clones. The CDR3 is CASSQTKAGATNEKLFF. The sequence in DNA is TGCGCCAGCAGCCAGACCAAGGCCGGGGCAACTAATGAAAAACTGTTTTTT.